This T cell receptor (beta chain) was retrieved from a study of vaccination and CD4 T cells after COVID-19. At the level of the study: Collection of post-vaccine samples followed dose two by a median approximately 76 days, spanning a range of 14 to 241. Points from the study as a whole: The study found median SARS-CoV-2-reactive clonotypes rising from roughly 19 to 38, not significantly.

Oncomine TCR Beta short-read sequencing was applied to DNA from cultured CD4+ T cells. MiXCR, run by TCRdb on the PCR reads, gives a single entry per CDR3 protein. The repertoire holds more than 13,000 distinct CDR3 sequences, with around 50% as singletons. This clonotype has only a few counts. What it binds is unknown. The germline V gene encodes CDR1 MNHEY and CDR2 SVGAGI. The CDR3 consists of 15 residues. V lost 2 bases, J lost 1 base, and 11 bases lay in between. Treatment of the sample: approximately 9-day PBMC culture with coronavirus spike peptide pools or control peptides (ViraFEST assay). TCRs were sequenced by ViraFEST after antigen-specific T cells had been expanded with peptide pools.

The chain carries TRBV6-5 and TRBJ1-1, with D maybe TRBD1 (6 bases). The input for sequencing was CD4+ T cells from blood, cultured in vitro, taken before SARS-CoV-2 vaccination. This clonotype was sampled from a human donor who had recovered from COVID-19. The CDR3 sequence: CASSYRGQQNTEAFF. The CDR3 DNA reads TGTGCCAGCAGTTACAGAGGACAGCAGAACACTGAAGCTTTCTTT.